This T cell receptor (beta chain) was identified in a study of blood T cells in healthy people across ages. Study results and limitations: Estimated diversity across one million T cells was deemed an underestimate.

CDR1 and CDR2 from the germline V gene are DFQATT and SNEGSKA (reference sequence). The CDR3 is made up of 13 amino acids. V shed 6 bases and J shed 5 bases, with 14 bases lying between them. A second PCR of roughly 7 to 11 cycles used a sample-barcoded 5' primer and a J-beta primer mix. Every cDNA molecule carried a tag from a template-switch adaptor bearing 12 random nucleotides. TCRdb re-analysed the 5' RACE reads in MiXCR, keeping a single row per CDR3 protein. The profile shows 1.5 million to 2 million distinct CDR3 sequences, 25% to 30% of them singletons. Ten or more counts support this clonotype. Its matching antigen is unknown.

The TCR comes from a woman aged 30 to 39 in good health. This chain uses TRBV20-1 with TRBJ1-5; D may be TRBD1 (5 bases). Sequencing was performed on blood. This CDR3 is CSARGGGDQPQHF. CDR3 DNA sequence: TGCAGTGCCCGCGGGGGAGGGGATCAGCCCCAGCATTTT.